Shown below are 18 T cell receptor beta chains from a single sample sequenced in a study of blood T cell repertoires in COVID-19. Measured with immunoSEQ multiplex PCR; TCRdb has only the in-frame clones, and not every one. Here the sample spans hundreds of thousands of clones, 83% being singletons. Sequencing was done on a sample of PBMCs or T cells enriched from blood (not recorded which). Receptors were obtained from a woman aged 40 to 49 who had been exposed to COVID-19.

This chain uses TRBV5-1 with TRBJ1-5, with 9 bases identical to TRBD1. Looked up from germline, CDR1 is SGHRS and CDR2 is YFSETQ. The trim removed 5 bases at V and 3 bases at J, leaving 12 bases unmatched. The CDR3 length is 17 residues. CDR3 bases: TGCGCCAGCAGAATGCTTCCTGGGGACAGGGCCAATCAGCCCCAGCATTTT. Translation: CASRMLPGDRANQPQHF. Drawing the rest from reference TRBV5-1 and TRBJ1-5, the complete variable domain is KAGVTQTPRYLIKTRGQQVTLSCSPISGHRSVSWYQQTPGQGLQFLFEYFSETQRNKGNFPGRFSGRQFSNSRSEMNVSTLELGDSALYLCASRMLPGDRANQPQHFGDGTRLSIL.

The V gene is TRBV24-1, the J gene TRBJ2-1; 11 bases fit TRBD2. Trimming took 3 bases from V and 6 from J; bases not matched to a gene: 6. The CDR3 extends over 16 amino acids. Germline values: CDR1 KGHDR, CDR2 SFDVKD. CDR3 nucleotide sequence: TGTGCCACCAGTGATAAACTAGCGGGGGACTTCAATGAGCAGTTCTTC. As protein: CATSDKLAGDFNEQFF.

This chain's CDR3 is CASSKGLADTQYF. The CDR3 DNA reads as TGTGCCAGTAGCAAGGGACTAGCAGATACGCAGTATTTT. V usage is TRBV19 and J usage is TRBJ2-3; 8 bases fit TRBD2. Germline CDR1 and CDR2: LNHDA and SQIVND (reference sequence). The CDR3 runs 13 residues. V lost 6 bases, J lost 4 bases, and 3 bases stayed unmatched.

Here the CDR3 reads CASSLQGANNEQFF. The CDR3 region has the DNA TGTGCCAGCAGCTTACAAGGGGCCAACAATGAGCAGTTCTTC. V usage is TRBV7-6 and J usage is TRBJ2-1; possibly TRBD1 for D (5 bases). The germline CDR1 and CDR2 sequences are SGHVS and FNYEAQ. The V end lost 2 bases, the J end lost 5 bases, and 10 bases lay between the germline ends. The CDR3 loop spans 14 amino acids. The variable domain in full, completed from reference TRBV7-6 and TRBJ2-1, reads GAGVSQSPRYKVTKRGQDVALRCDPISGHVSLYWYRQALGQGPEFLTYFNYEAQQDKSGLPNDRFSAERPEGSISTLTIQRTEQRDSAMYRCASSLQGANNEQFFGPGTRLTVL.

This clone was seen a single time. CDR3 nucleotides: TGTGCCAGCAGTCCCGGTGCGGGGCGAACAGATACGCAGTATTTT. It codes for CASSPGAGRTDTQYF. V gene TRBV7-7 combines with J gene TRBJ2-3; weak D call: TRBD2 (6 bases). The CDR3 runs 15 residues. V was clipped by 6 bases and J by 3 bases, with 16 bases between them. CDR1 SSHAT and CDR2 FNYEAQ come from the germline V gene (reference sequence). Based on the CDR3 plus reference TRBV7-7 and TRBJ2-3, the full variable domain is GAGVSQSPRYKVTKRGQDVTLRCDPISSHATLYWYQQALGQGPEFLTYFNYEAQPDKSGLPSDRFSAERPEGSISTLTIQRTEQRDSAMYRCASSPGAGRTDTQYFGPGTRLTVL.

V and J are TRBV4-2 and TRBJ1-6; 9 bases align to TRBD1. Germline loops: CDR1 LGHNA, CDR2 YNFKEQ. V shed 5 bases and J 7 bases; nucleotides not matched to a gene: 6. The CDR3 covers 15 residues. CDR3 nucleotide sequence: TGTGCCAGCAGCGAACCCGGGACAGGGAATTCACCCCTCCACTTT. Translating it yields CASSEPGTGNSPLHF.

Worth noting for this clone: This may stem from a read error, because a much larger clone lies one nucleotide away. V usage is TRBV7-9 and J usage is TRBJ2-7; no clear D gene. CDR3 size: 12 residues. The germline V gene encodes CDR1 SEHNR and CDR2 FQNEAQ (reference sequence). Trimming left V 5 bases short and J 0 bases short, with 5 bases between. DNA of the CDR3: TGTGCCAGCAGCCAAAACTCCTACGAGCAGTACTTC. This gives the protein CASSQNSYEQYF.

This clone was seen repeatedly, ten times or more. CDR3 nucleotides: TGTGCCAGCAGTTACCTGGGGCAGGCACCCCTCCACTTT. It codes for CASSYLGQAPLHF. The chain couples TRBV6-5 to TRBJ1-6; tentative D call: TRBD1 (5 bases). V was clipped by 2 bases and J by 11 bases, with 10 bases between them. Germline V gene lookup returns CDR1 MNHEY and CDR2 SVGAGI. This CDR3 spans 13 amino acids.

The rearrangement uses TRBV27 and TRBJ2-3, with a possible D match to TRBD2 (6 bases). Trimming pared 4 bases from V and 5 bases from J, leaving 16 bases between. CDR3 length equals 15 residues. Germline loops: CDR1 MNHEY, CDR2 SMNVEV (reference sequence). CDR3: CASSYLGGRGDTQYF. CDR3 sequence (DNA): TGTGCCAGCAGTTACCTGGGGGGTAGAGGAGATACGCAGTATTTT.

The V and J genes are TRBV6-6 and TRBJ1-6; D gene ambiguous. In germline, CDR1 is MNHNY, CDR2 SVGAGI (reference sequence). The CDR3 totals 14 residues. V lost 2 bases, J lost 5 bases, and 7 bases lay in between. CDR3 bases: TGTGCCAGCAGTTACGGCCAGGATAATTCACCCCTCCACTTT. Translating gives CASSYGQDNSPLHF.

The rearrangement links TRBV2 to TRBJ2-7, with D maybe TRBD1 (5 bases). V dropped 4 bases and J dropped 3 bases, with 7 bases sitting between them. The CDR3 spans 12 residues. The germline gives CDR1 SNHLY, CDR2 FYNNEI. CDR3 amino acids: CASSVTGYEQYF. CDR3 nucleotide sequence: TGTGCCAGCAGTGTAACAGGCTACGAGCAGTACTTC.

The sample holds one count of this clone. The chain employs TRBV29-1 and TRBJ2-3; 7 bases map to TRBD2. CDR1 SQVTM and CDR2 ANQGSEA come from the germline V gene. There are 15 residues in the CDR3. Trimming removed 3 bases from V and 2 bases from J; junction bases left unmatched: 8. CDR3 amino acids: CSVDTSGASTDTQYF. The CDR3 nucleotides are TGCAGCGTTGATACCAGCGGGGCATCCACAGATACGCAGTATTTT.

This clone came up once. This chain connects TRBV3-1 (or the pseudogene TRBV3-2) to TRBJ1-3; D ambiguous. V lost 4 bases and J lost 0, with 13 bases in between. Germline CDR1 LGHDT, CDR2 YNNKEL (reference sequence). The CDR3 sequence is 16 residues long. CDR3 sequence (DNA): TGTGCCAGCAGCCCCGGGAGCGGCGCCTCTGGAAACACCATATATTTT. Its protein is CASSPGSGASGNTIYF.

The J gene is TRBJ1-1, the V gene TRBV6-5; possible D gene TRBD1, 5 bases. V lost 7 bases, J lost 2 bases, and 11 bases lay in between. The CDR3 length is 13 residues. Germline V gene data show CDR1 as MNHEY and CDR2 as SVGAGI. The CDR3 sequence: CASNPGLNTEAFF. CDR3 bases: TGTGCCAGCAACCCGGGACTAAACACTGAAGCTTTCTTT.

The chain couples TRBV5-8 to TRBJ1-1; a possible D gene is TRBD1 (6 bases). The CDR3 contains 17 residues. V lost 1 base and J lost 5, with 21 bases in between. CDR1 and CDR2 (germline): SGHTS, YDEGEE. Written as DNA, the CDR3 is TGTGCCAGCAGCTTGAATTTCAGGGGCCCGGAGACGACTGAAGCTTTCTTT. Residues: CASSLNFRGPETTEAFF.

The genes are TRBV28 and TRBJ1-1; TRBD1 aligns across 10 bases. Germline trimming cut 6 bases from V and 0 bases from J; bases unmatched to any gene: 7. CDR1 and CDR2 from the germline V gene are MDHEN and SYDVKM. The CDR3 consists of 16 residues. The CDR3: CASRSGTGVLNTEAFF. The CDR3 bases are TGTGCCAGCAGGTCCGGGACAGGGGTGTTGAACACTGAAGCTTTCTTT.

This sequence joins TRBV11-2 and TRBJ2-5; TRBD1 matches at 7 bases. V was pared by 5 bases and J by 5 bases, with 11 bases of the junction left unmatched. The germline gives CDR1 SGHAT, CDR2 FQNNGV. CDR3 length: 15 amino acids. CDR3 residues: CASSQQQTRGETQYF. In nucleotides, the CDR3 is TGTGCCAGCAGCCAACAACAAACCAGGGGGGAGACCCAGTACTTC.

This sequence joins TRBV6-4 and TRBJ2-5; no clear D gene. CDR3 length: 12 residues. In germline, CDR1 is MRHNA, CDR2 SNTAGT. Trimming took off 8 bases at V and 5 bases at J, with 12 bases between the two ends. The CDR3 DNA is TGTGCCAGCGTGCTCTTCGGGGAGACCCAGTACTTC. The encoded protein is CASVLFGETQYF.